The source of this TCR beta chain is a study of cytomegalovirus exposure and HLA in healthy donors. A remark on this clone: Its antigen is not known.

The ends were cut back, 7 bases at V and 8 bases at J, with 15 bases in the middle. CDR3 length: 12 residues. Germline V CDR1 and CDR2: SGHNT, YYREEE (reference sequence). The PCR made use of 60 Vbeta and 13 Jbeta primers. The repertoire was sequenced with immunoSEQ multiplex PCR; TCRdb's copy has only in-frame clones and lacks some. This sample's table reports some 55,000 clones. Study outcomes and limitations: Trimming of TCR beta V- and J-genes showed a link, identified in a later analysis, to a missense DCLRE1C variant. Several of the most significant clusters were apparently associated with common viral pathogens in a later analysis.

The sequenced sample consisted of PBMCs. The J gene is TRBJ1-1, the V gene TRBV5-4, with D uncertain. This clonotype was sampled from a man younger than 35 in good health and CMV-seropositive. The CDR3 is CASGRGGKEAFF. CDR3 nucleotide sequence: TGTGCCAGCGGCCGGGGTGGGAAGGAAGCTTTCTTT.